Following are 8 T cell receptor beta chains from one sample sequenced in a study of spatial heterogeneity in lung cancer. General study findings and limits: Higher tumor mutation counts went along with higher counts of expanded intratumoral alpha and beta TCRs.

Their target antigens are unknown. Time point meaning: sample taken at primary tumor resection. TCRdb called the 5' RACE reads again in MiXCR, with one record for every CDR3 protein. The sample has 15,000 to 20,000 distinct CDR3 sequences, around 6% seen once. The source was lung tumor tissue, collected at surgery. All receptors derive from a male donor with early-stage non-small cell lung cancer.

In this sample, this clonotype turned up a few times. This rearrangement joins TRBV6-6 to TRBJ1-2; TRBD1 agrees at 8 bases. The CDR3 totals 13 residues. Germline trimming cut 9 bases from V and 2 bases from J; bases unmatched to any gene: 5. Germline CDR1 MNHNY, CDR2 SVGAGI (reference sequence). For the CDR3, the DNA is TGTGCCAGAGTACAGGGGGAAAACTATGGCTACACCTTC. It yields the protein CARVQGENYGYTF.

Written as DNA, the CDR3 is TGCAGCGTTGTTCGGCAGAACAATGAGCAGTTCTTC. Protein product: CSVVRQNNEQFF. V and J are TRBV29-1 and TRBJ2-1; D is unresolved. This CDR3 has 12 amino acids. CDR1 SQVTM and CDR2 ANQGSEA come from the germline V gene. The V end was cut by 4 bases, the J end by 5 bases, with 9 bases between.

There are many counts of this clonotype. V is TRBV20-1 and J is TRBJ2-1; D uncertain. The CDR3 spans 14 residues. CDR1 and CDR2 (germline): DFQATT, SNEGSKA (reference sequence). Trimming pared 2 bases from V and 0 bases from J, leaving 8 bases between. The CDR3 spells CSARPVGSYNEQFF. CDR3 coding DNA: TGCAGTGCTAGACCAGTCGGCTCCTACAATGAGCAGTTCTTC.

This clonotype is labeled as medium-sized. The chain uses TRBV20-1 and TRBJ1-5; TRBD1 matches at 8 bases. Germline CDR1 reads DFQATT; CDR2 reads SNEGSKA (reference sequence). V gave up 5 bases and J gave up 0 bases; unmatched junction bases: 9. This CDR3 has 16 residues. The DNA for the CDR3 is TGCAGTGCTGCCAGGACAGGGCTGTTTAGCAATCAGCCCCAGCATTTT. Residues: CSAARTGLFSNQPQHF.

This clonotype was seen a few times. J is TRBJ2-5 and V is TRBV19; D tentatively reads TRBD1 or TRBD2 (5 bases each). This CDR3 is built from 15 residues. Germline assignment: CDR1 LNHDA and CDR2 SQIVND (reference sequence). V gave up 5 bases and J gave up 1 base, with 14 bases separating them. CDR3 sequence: CASSGAGTAQETQYF. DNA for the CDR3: TGTGCCAGTAGTGGAGCCGGGACGGCCCAAGAGACCCAGTACTTC.

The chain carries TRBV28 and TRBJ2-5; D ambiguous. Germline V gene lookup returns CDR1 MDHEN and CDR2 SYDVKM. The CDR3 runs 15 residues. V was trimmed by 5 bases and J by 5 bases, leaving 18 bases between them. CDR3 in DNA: TGTGCCAGCAGTGGATACAGCACCTGGCTGGAGACCCAGTACTTC. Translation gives CASSGYSTWLETQYF.

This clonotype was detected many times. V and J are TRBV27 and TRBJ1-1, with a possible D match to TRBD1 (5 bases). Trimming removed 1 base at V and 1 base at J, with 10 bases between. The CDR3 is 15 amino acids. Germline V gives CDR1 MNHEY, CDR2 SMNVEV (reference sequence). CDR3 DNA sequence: TGTGCCAGCAGTTTATTCGGGACTGCGAACACTGAAGCTTTCTTT. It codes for CASSLFGTANTEAFF.

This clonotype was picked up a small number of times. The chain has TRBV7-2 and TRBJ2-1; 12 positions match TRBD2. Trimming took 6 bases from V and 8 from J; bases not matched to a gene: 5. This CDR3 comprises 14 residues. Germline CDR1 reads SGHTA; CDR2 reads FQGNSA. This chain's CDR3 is CASRASGGAYEQFF. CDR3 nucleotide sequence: TGTGCCAGCAGAGCTAGCGGGGGGGCCTATGAGCAGTTCTTC.